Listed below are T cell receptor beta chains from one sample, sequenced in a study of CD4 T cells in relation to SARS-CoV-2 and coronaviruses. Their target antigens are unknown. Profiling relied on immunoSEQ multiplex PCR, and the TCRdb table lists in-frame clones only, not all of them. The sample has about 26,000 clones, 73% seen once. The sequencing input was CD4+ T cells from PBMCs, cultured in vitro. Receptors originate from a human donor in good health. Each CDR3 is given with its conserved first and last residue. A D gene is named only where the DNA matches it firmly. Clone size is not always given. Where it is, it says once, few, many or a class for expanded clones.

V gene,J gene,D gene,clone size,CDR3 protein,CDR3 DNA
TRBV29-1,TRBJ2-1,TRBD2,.,CSVEWLAGGRYNEQFF,TGCAGCGTTGAGTGGTTAGCGGGGGGTCGCTACAATGAGCAGTTCTTC
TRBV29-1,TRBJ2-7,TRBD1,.,CSVVRDSGYEQYF,TGCAGCGTTGTCCGGGACAGTGGCTACGAGCAGTACTTC
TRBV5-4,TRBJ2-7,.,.,CASGGGDEQYF,TGTGCCAGCGGTGGAGGGGACGAGCAGTACTTC
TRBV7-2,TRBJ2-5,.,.,CASSLALARETQYF,TGTGCCAGCAGCTTAGCGCTAGCCCGAGAGACCCAGTACTTC
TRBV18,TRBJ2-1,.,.,CASSPLFGLPGNEQFF,TGTGCCAGCTCACCACTTTTCGGACTCCCTGGCAATGAGCAGTTCTTC
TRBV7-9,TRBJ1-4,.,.,CASSSHDEKLFF,TGTGCCAGCAGCTCCCATGACGAAAAACTGTTTTTT
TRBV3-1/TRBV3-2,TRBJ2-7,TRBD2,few,CASSRSLAAIGEQYF,TGTGCCAGCAGCCGATCACTAGCGGCCATAGGGGAGCAGTACTTC
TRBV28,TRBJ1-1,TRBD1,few,CASSSRGQGAEAFF,TGTGCCAGCAGTTCCCGGGGACAGGGGGCTGAAGCTTTCTTT
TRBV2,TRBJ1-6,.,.,CASAPQGANSPLHF,TGTGCCAGCGCCCCCCAGGGCGCAAATTCACCCCTCCACTTT
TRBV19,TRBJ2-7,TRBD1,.,CASSRDRQNSYEQYF,TGTGCCAGTAGCCGGGACAGGCAGAATTCCTACGAGCAGTACTTC
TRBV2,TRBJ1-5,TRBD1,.,CASSGFRDSLRQPQHF,TGTGCCAGCAGTGGCTTCCGGGACAGTCTTCGTCAGCCCCAGCATTTT
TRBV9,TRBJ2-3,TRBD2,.,CASSPGPTSGRGDTQYF,TGTGCCAGCAGCCCCGGTCCGACTAGCGGGAGGGGGGATACGCAGTATTTT